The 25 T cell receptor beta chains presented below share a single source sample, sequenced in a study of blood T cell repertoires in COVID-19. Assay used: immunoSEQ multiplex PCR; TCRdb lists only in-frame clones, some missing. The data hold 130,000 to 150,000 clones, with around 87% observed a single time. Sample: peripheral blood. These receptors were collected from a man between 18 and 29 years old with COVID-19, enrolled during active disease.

The CDR3 DNA is TGTGCCACCAGTGATTTCAGGACTAGCGGGAGTTACAATGAGCAGTTCTTC. Amino acid sequence: CATSDFRTSGSYNEQFF. V is TRBV24-1 and J is TRBJ2-1; 13 nucleotides line up with TRBD2. This CDR3 has 17 amino acids. V shed 1 base, J shed 4 bases, and the junction held 3 bases outside the gene matches. The germline gives CDR1 KGHDR, CDR2 SFDVKD.

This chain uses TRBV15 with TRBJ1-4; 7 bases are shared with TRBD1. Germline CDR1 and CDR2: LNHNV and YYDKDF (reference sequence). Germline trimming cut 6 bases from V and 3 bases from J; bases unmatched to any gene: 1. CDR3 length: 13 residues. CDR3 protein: CATRDRSNEKLFF. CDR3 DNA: TGTGCCACCAGGGACAGGTCTAATGAAAAACTGTTTTTT. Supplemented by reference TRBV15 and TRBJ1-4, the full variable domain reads DAMVIQNPRYQVTQFGKPVTLSCSQTLNHNVMYWYQQKSSQAPKLLFHYYDKDFNNEADTPDNFQSRRPNTSFCFLDIRSPGLGDTAMYLCATRDRSNEKLFFGSGTQLSVL.

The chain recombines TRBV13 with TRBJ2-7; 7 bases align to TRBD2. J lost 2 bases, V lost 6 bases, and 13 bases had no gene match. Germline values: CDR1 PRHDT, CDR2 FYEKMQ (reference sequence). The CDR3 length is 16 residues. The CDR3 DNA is TGTGCCAGCAGTCCAGGCCCGCAGCGGGGAACCTACGAGCAGTACTTC. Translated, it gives CASSPGPQRGTYEQYF.

The CDR3 sequence: CATSDTPTGELFF. The CDR3 region has the DNA TGTGCCACCAGTGATACACCCACCGGGGAGCTGTTTTTT. V is TRBV24-1 and J is TRBJ2-2; D is unclear. Germline V gene sequence: CDR1 KGHDR, CDR2 SFDVKD. The CDR3 extends over 13 amino acids. The V end lost 3 bases, the J end lost 4 bases, and 5 bases lay between the germline ends.

The DNA for the CDR3 is TGTGCCAGCAGCTCTCCGGCAGGGGAAAACACCGGGGAGCTGTTTTTT. Protein sequence: CASSSPAGENTGELFF. This chain connects TRBV13 to TRBJ2-2; a possible D gene is TRBD1 (6 bases). Germline CDR1 PRHDT, CDR2 FYEKMQ (reference sequence). The CDR3 has 16 amino acids. V dropped 4 bases and J dropped 2 bases, with 14 bases sitting between them. The variable domain in full, completed from reference TRBV13 and TRBJ2-2, reads AAGVIQSPRHLIKEKRETATLKCYPIPRHDTVYWYQQGPGQDPQFLISFYEKMQSDKGSIPDRFSAQQFSDYHSELNMSSLELGDSALYFCASSSPAGENTGELFFGEGSRLTVL.

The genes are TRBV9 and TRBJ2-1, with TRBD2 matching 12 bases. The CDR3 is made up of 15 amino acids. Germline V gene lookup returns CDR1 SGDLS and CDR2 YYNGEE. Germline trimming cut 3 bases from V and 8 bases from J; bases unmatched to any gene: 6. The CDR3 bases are TGTGCCAGCAGCGGCCCGACTAGCGGGAGCTATGAGCAGTTCTTC. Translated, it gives CASSGPTSGSYEQFF.

This chain's CDR3 is CATSDARWGGEYF. The CDR3 DNA reads TGTGCCACCAGTGACGCCCGATGGGGCGGGGAGTACTTC. The gene calls are TRBV24-1 and TRBJ2-7; perhaps TRBD2 as D (6 bases). Trimming took 4 bases from V and 11 from J, leaving 17 bases between them. CDR1 is KGHDR, CDR2 SFDVKD, per germline. The CDR3 has 13 amino acids.

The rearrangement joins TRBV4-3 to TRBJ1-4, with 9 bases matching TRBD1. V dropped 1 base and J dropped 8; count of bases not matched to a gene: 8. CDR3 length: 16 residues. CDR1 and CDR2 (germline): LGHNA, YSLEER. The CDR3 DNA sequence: TGCGCCAGCAGCCAAGTTTCACCGGGACAGGGAGAAAAACTGTTTTTT. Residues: CASSQVSPGQGEKLFF.

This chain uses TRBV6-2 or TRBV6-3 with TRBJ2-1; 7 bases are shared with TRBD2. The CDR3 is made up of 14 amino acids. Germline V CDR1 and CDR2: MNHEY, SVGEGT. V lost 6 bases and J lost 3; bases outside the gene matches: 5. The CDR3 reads CASSQASGYNEQFF. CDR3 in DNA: TGTGCCAGCAGCCAGGCTAGCGGCTACAATGAGCAGTTCTTC.

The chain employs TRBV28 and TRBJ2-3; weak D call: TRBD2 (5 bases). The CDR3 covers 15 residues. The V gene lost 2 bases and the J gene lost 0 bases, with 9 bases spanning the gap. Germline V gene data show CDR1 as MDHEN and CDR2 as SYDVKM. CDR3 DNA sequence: TGTGCCAGCAGTTTAAGGGTAGCGAGCACAGATACGCAGTATTTT. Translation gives CASSLRVASTDTQYF.

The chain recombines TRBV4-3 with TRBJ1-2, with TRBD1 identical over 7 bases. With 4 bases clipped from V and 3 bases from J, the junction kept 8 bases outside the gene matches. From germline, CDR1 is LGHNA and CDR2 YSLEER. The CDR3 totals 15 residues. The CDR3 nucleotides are TGCGCCAGCAGCCGAGCCCCCGGGACAGACTATGGCTACACCTTC. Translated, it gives CASSRAPGTDYGYTF.

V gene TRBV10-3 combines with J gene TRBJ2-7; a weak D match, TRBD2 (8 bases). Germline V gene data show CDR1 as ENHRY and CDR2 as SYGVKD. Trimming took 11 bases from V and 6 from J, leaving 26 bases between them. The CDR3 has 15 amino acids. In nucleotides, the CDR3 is TGTGCCGCGGGGGGAGGGGGCCTTCTCCTTGGCGAGCAGTACTTC. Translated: CAAGGGGLLLGEQYF.

The CDR3 spells CASSLSKPGLEFNVQYF. The CDR3 bases are TGTGCCAGCAGTTTATCGAAACCGGGACTGGAATTTAATGTGCAGTACTTC. V gene TRBV27 combines with J gene TRBJ2-7; D may be TRBD2 (6 bases). Trimming took 0 bases from V and 9 from J, leaving 24 bases between them. Per germline, CDR1 MNHEY and CDR2 SMNVEV (reference sequence). The CDR3 spans 17 residues.

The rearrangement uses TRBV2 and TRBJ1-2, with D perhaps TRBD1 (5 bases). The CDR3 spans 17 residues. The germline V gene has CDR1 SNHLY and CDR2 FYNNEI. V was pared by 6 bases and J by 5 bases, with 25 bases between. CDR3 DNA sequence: TGTGCCAGCAGGCCAAGTCAGGGCGGTGCCGACGGGTATGGCTACACCTTC. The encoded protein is CASRPSQGGADGYGYTF.

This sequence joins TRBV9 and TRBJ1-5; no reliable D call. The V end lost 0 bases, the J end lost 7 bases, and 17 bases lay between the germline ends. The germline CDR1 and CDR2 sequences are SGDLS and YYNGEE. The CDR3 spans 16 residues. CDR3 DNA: TGTGCCAGCAGCGTAGAGGAGATAGGCGTTCTGCAGCCCCAGCATTTT. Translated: CASSVEEIGVLQPQHF.

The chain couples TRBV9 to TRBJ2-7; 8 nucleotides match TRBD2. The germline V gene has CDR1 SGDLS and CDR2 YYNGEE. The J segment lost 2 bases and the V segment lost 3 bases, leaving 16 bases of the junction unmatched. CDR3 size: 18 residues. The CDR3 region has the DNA TGTGCCAGCAGCGACGAGGACGAAACTAGCGGCCACCCCTACGAGCAGTACTTC. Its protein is CASSDEDETSGHPYEQYF.

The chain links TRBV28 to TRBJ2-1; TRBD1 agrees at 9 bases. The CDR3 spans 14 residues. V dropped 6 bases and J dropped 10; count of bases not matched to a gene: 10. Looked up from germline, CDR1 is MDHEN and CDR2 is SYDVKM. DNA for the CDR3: TGTGCCAGCAGCAAGGAGAACAGGGGGCGCGAGCAGTTCTTC. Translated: CASSKENRGREQFF.

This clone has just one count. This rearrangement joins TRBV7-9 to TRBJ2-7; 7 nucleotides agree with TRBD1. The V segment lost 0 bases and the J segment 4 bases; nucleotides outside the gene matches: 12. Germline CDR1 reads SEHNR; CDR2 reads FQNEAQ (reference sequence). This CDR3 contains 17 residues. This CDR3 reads CASSLASEGAARYEQYF. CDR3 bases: TGTGCCAGCAGCTTAGCGTCTGAGGGGGCGGCGAGATACGAGCAGTACTTC.

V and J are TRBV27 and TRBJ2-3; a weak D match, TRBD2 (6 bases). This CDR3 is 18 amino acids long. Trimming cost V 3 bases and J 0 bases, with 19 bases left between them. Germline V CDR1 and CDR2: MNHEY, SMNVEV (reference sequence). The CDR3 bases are TGTGCCAGCAGTTTTGGGAGCGGGCCGCCCACTAGCACAGATACGCAGTATTTT. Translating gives CASSFGSGPPTSTDTQYF.

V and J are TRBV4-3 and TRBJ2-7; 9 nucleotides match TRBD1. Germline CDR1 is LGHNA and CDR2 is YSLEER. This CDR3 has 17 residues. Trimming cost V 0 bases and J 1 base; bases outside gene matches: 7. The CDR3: CASSQDQTGGTSYEQYF. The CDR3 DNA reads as TGCGCCAGCAGCCAAGATCAGACAGGGGGTACATCCTACGAGCAGTACTTC.

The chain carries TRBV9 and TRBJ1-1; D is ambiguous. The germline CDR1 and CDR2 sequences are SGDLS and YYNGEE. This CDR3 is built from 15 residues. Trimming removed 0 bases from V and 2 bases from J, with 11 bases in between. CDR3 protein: CASSVVLTGNTEAFF. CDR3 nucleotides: TGTGCCAGCAGCGTAGTTCTAACGGGTAACACTGAAGCTTTCTTT.

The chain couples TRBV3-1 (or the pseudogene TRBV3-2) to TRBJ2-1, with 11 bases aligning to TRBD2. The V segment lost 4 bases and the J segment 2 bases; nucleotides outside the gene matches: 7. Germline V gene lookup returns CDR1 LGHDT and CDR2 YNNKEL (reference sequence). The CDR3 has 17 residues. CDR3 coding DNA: TGTGCCAGCAGCCCCCGGACTAGCGGGTCCCCCTACAATGAGCAGTTCTTC. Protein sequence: CASSPRTSGSPYNEQFF.

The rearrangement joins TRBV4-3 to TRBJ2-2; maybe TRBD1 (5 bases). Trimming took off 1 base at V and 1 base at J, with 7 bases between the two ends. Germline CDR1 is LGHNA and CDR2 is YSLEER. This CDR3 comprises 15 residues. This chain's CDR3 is CASSQVDRNTGELFF. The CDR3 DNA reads TGCGCCAGCAGCCAAGTCGACAGGAACACCGGGGAGCTGTTTTTT.

For the CDR3, the DNA is TGTGCCAGCAGCCCGACAGGGCACCCAAATGAAAAACTGTTTTTT. Translation gives CASSPTGHPNEKLFF. This chain uses TRBV7-2 with TRBJ1-4; 7 bases agree with TRBD1. CDR3 length: 15 amino acids. The germline V gene encodes CDR1 SGHTA and CDR2 FQGNSA. Trimming took 5 bases from V and 5 from J; bases not matched to a gene: 8.

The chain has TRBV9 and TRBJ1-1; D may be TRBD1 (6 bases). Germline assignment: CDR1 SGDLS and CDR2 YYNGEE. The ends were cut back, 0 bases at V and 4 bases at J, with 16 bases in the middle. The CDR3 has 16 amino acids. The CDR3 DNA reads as TGTGCCAGCAGCGTAGCGGCAGGGGTTCGGGGCACTGAAGCTTTCTTT. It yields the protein CASSVAAGVRGTEAFF.